Listed here are 22 T cell receptor beta chains from one sample, sequenced in a study of beta chain features in type 1 diabetes. The authors reverse transcribed all of the isolated RNA, so sequencing captured expressed TCRB transcripts. Using immunoSEQ multiplex PCR, the repertoire was profiled, and TCRdb retains in-frame clones only, with some absent. There are about 350,000 clones in the sample; 15% to 20% occur only once, and 0.035% to 0.05% lies in the top ten. The source material was naive CD4+ T cells from blood. The receptors were gathered from a young woman in good health.

This clone was counted between two and nine times. The chain is built from TRBV19 and TRBJ1-1; 8 bases align to TRBD1. Unmatched junction bases numbered 4, after V lost 6 bases and J lost 1 base. Germline V CDR1 and CDR2: LNHDA, SQIVND (reference sequence). CDR3 length: 14 amino acids. The CDR3 nucleotides are TGTGCCAGTAGACAGGGACAGGAGAACACTGAAGCTTTCTTT. Translation gives CASRQGQENTEAFF.

This clone was seen a few times. V usage is TRBV5-1 and J usage is TRBJ2-7, with TRBD1 matching over 10 bases. The CDR3 is made up of 14 amino acids. The germline gives CDR1 SGHRS, CDR2 YFSETQ. The V and J ends lost 1 base and 6 bases, in that order; junction bases with no gene match: 4. For the CDR3, the DNA is TGCGCCAGCAGCTTGTGGGACAGGGGAGGCGAGCAGTACTTC. Its protein is CASSLWDRGGEQYF. The variable domain in full, completed from reference TRBV5-1 and TRBJ2-7, reads KAGVTQTPRYLIKTRGQQVTLSCSPISGHRSVSWYQQTPGQGLQFLFEYFSETQRNKGNFPGRFSGRQFSNSRSEMNVSTLELGDSALYLCASSLWDRGGEQYFGPGTRLTVT.

A few counts support this clone. As DNA, the CDR3 is TGCAGCGTGGGGACTGGGTTTATGGAGCAGTACTTC. It specifies CSVGTGFMEQYF. The V and J genes are TRBV29-1 and TRBJ2-7; possibly TRBD2 for D (6 bases). The germline V and J ends were trimmed by 6 bases and 7 bases, with 16 bases remaining between them. This CDR3 is 12 amino acids long. The V gene's germline CDR1 is SQVTM and CDR2 ANQGSEA.

The CDR3 spells CSVQANAGGEKLFF. DNA of the CDR3: TGCAGCGTCCAGGCGAACGCAGGGGGTGAAAAACTGTTTTTT. The V gene is TRBV29-1, the J gene TRBJ1-4; 7 nucleotides align to TRBD1. The J segment lost 7 bases and the V segment lost 6 bases, leaving 11 bases of the junction unmatched. This CDR3 has 14 residues. CDR1 and CDR2 (germline): SQVTM, ANQGSEA.

This sequence joins TRBV19 and TRBJ1-5, with TRBD1 identical over 7 bases. Per germline, CDR1 LNHDA and CDR2 SQIVND (reference sequence). This CDR3 region has 15 residues. The ends lost 7 bases at V and 2 bases at J; junction bases unmatched: 8. CDR3 region: CASTLDRVGNQPQHF. CDR3 DNA sequence: TGTGCCAGTACCCTCGACAGGGTGGGCAATCAGCCCCAGCATTTT.

This clone was detected a few times. This sequence joins TRBV30 and TRBJ1-3, with 9 bases that match TRBD1. Unmatched junction bases numbered 5, after V lost 3 bases and J lost 8 bases. The germline gives CDR1 GTSNPN, CDR2 SVGIG (reference sequence). The CDR3 sequence is 13 residues long. The CDR3 DNA reads TGTGCCTGGAGCGGACAGGGGTTCGACACCATATATTTT. Protein: CAWSGQGFDTIYF.

The rearrangement links TRBV30 to TRBJ2-6; 7 nucleotides line up with TRBD2. The CDR3 loop spans 16 amino acids. V was pared by 3 bases and J by 0 bases, with 5 bases of the junction left unmatched. CDR1 GTSNPN and CDR2 SVGIG come from the germline V gene (reference sequence). The CDR3 bases are TGTGCCTGGAGCGACGGGGGGACCTCTGGGGCCAACGTCCTGACTTTC. Translated: CAWSDGGTSGANVLTF.

J is TRBJ2-5 and V is TRBV6-1; D is possibly TRBD2 (6 bases). Between the trimmed V and J ends, which lost 8 bases and 5 bases, there was a span of 6 bases. CDR1 and CDR2 from the germline V gene are MNHNS and SASEGT. The CDR3 spans 10 residues. This CDR3 reads CASGRETQYF. For the CDR3, the DNA is TGTGCCAGCGGGAGGGAGACCCAGTACTTC.

This rearrangement joins TRBV9 to TRBJ2-1; 10 bases match TRBD2. CDR3 length: 19 amino acids. Germline V lookup: CDR1 SGDLS, CDR2 YYNGEE. Unmatched junction bases numbered 14, after V lost 0 bases and J lost 5 bases. The CDR3 DNA sequence: TGTGCCAGCAGCGTAGGGGGGCTAGCGGGGGTTGCTGGAGACAATGAGCAGTTCTTC. Translated: CASSVGGLAGVAGDNEQFF.

This clone was seen a handful of times. The V gene is TRBV5-4, the J gene TRBJ2-5; TRBD2 agrees at 10 bases. Trimming cost V 2 bases and J 4 bases; bases outside gene matches: 8. Germline CDR1 and CDR2: SGHNT and YYREEE (reference sequence). CDR3 length equals 16 residues. The CDR3 region is CASSLGSSGSGETQYF. The DNA for the CDR3 is TGTGCCAGCAGCTTAGGTTCTAGCGGGAGCGGAGAGACCCAGTACTTC.

The chain combines TRBV6-5 with TRBJ2-5; 7 bases fit TRBD2. Germline V gene data show CDR1 as MNHEY and CDR2 as SVGAGI. The length of the CDR3 is 15 residues. The ends lost 0 bases at V and 5 bases at J; junction bases unmatched: 6. The CDR3 DNA sequence: TGTGCCAGCAGTTACTCGAGGACTAGTCGGGAGACCCAGTACTTC. Translation: CASSYSRTSRETQYF.

V and J are TRBV25-1 and TRBJ1-5, with 8 nucleotides matching TRBD1. Germline assignment: CDR1 MGHDK and CDR2 SYGVNS. This CDR3 is built from 16 residues. Trimming at V came to 4 bases and at J to 3 bases, leaving 8 bases not matched to a gene. DNA for the CDR3: TGTGCCAGCAGTGCCGGAGGACAGGGCGTCAATCAGCCCCAGCATTTT. It codes for CASSAGGQGVNQPQHF. The full variable domain, completed using reference TRBV25-1 and TRBJ1-5, is EADIYQTPRYLVIGTGKKITLECSQTMGHDKMYWYQQDPGMELHLIHYSYGVNSTEKGDLSSESTVSRIRTEHFPLTLESARPSHTSQYLCASSAGGQGVNQPQHFGDGTRLSIL.

This clone showed up just a few times. V and J are TRBV18 and TRBJ1-1; 8 bases agree with TRBD1. The CDR3 extends over 14 amino acids. Germline V lookup: CDR1 KGHSH, CDR2 LQKENI. The ends lost 0 bases at V and 7 bases at J; junction bases unmatched: 4. CDR3 sequence reads: CASSPPHDRGEAFF. DNA of the CDR3: TGTGCCAGCTCACCACCCCACGACAGGGGTGAAGCTTTCTTT.

This clone was seen only a few times. DNA for the CDR3: TGTGCCAGCAGTCTGACAGGGGCCAACGTCCTGACTTTC. Its translation: CASSLTGANVLTF. The genes are TRBV6-1 and TRBJ2-6; D gene ambiguous. The V end lost 5 bases, the J end lost 4 bases, and 6 bases lay between the germline ends. The germline CDR1 and CDR2 sequences are MNHNS and SASEGT. The CDR3 is 13 amino acids.

V and J are TRBV25-1 and TRBJ1-3; the D gene is possibly TRBD1 (6 bases). The CDR3 length is 16 residues. Trimming pared 3 bases from V and 2 bases from J, leaving 14 bases between. CDR1 is MGHDK, CDR2 SYGVNS, per germline. DNA for the CDR3: TGTGCCAGCAGTGACTGGGGAGGGGGTACTGGAAACACCATATATTTT. Its protein product is CASSDWGGGTGNTIYF.

The rearrangement joins TRBV14 to TRBJ2-1; 10 bases are a match to TRBD1. The germline CDR1 and CDR2 sequences are SGHDN and FVKESK. Unmatched junction bases numbered 9, after V lost 4 bases and J lost 6 bases. The CDR3 has 16 residues. CDR3: CASSPPLGQGVNEQFF. The CDR3 DNA reads as TGTGCCAGCAGCCCGCCTCTAGGACAGGGGGTCAATGAGCAGTTCTTC.

The chain is built from TRBV30 and TRBJ2-7, with a weak D call TRBD1 (6 bases). This CDR3 has 15 residues. From germline, CDR1 is GTSNPN and CDR2 SVGIG (reference sequence). With 2 bases removed from V and 5 bases from J, the gap between germline ends came to 19 bases. CDR3 protein: CAWSPMSYWTDEQYF. DNA of the CDR3: TGTGCCTGGAGTCCTATGTCCTATTGGACAGACGAGCAGTACTTC.

This clone was picked up a small number of times. The chain joins TRBV29-1 to TRBJ2-5; 12 bases line up with TRBD2. CDR3 length: 15 amino acids. Germline CDR1 SQVTM, CDR2 ANQGSEA. The V segment lost 5 bases and the J segment 5 bases; nucleotides outside the gene matches: 9. CDR3 residues: CSVSTSGGGRETQYF. CDR3 nucleotides: TGCAGCGTTTCGACTAGCGGGGGAGGTAGGGAGACCCAGTACTTC.

This sequence joins TRBV21-1 and TRBJ1-1; TRBD1 is the table's D call and was not checked against the DNA. TRBV21-1 is assigned pseudogene status. The CDR3 sequence is 16 residues long. The CDR3 spells CASSTPLQGTFTEAFF. As DNA, the CDR3 is TGTGCCAGCAGCACACCATTACAGGGGACTTTCACTGAAGCTTTCTTT.

This clone showed up just a few times. This sequence joins TRBV28 and TRBJ1-2; no clear D. Trimming cost V 5 bases and J 3 bases, with 7 bases left between them. The CDR3 length is 12 residues. Germline values: CDR1 MDHEN, CDR2 SYDVKM. CDR3 nucleotides: TGTGCCAGCAGTGTGGGCCACTATGGCTACACCTTC. Translation: CASSVGHYGYTF.

This clone has more than one count but fewer than ten. The chain has TRBV9 and TRBJ1-2, with 7 nucleotides matching TRBD1. With 4 bases clipped from V and 2 bases from J, the junction kept 2 bases outside the gene matches. The CDR3 runs 13 residues. Germline CDR1 is SGDLS and CDR2 is YYNGEE. For the CDR3, the DNA is TGTGCCAGCAGCCCGACAGGGAACTATGGCTACACCTTC. Residues: CASSPTGNYGYTF.

This clone was observed a few times. The chain employs TRBV4-3 and TRBJ2-1; tentative D call: TRBD1 (5 bases). This CDR3 contains 13 residues. V gave up 3 bases and J gave up 4 bases, with 7 bases separating them. From germline, CDR1 is LGHNA and CDR2 YSLEER. CDR3: CASSHGQYNEQFF. CDR3 in DNA: TGCGCCAGCAGCCATGGACAATACAATGAGCAGTTCTTC.